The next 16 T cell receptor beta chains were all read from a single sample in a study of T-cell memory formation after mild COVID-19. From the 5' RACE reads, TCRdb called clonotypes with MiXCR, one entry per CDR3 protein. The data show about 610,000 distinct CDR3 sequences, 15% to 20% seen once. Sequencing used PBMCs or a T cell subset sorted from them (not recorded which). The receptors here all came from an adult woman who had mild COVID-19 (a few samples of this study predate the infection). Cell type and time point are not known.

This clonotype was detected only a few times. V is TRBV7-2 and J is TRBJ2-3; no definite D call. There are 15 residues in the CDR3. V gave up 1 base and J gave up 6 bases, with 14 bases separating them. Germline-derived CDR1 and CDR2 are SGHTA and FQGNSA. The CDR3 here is CASSLGVVSGDTQYF. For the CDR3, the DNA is TGTGCCAGCAGCTTAGGGGTCGTCTCGGGCGATACGCAGTATTTT.

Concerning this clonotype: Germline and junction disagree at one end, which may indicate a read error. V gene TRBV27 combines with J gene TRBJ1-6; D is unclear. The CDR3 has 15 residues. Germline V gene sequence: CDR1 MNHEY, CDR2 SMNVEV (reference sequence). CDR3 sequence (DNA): TGTGCCAGCACTTTATTGGTCGGGAGTAATTCACCCCTCCACTTT. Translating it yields CASTLLVGSNSPLHF.

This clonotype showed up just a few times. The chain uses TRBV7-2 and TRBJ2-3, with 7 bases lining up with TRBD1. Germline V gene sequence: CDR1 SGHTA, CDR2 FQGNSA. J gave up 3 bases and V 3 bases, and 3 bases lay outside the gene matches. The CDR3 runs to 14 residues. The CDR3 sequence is CASSLGQITDTQYF. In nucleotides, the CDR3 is TGTGCCAGCAGCTTGGGACAGATAACAGATACGCAGTATTTT.

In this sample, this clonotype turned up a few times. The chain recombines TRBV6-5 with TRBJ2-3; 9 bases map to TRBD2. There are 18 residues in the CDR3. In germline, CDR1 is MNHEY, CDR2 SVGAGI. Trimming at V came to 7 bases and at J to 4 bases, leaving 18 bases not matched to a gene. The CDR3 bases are TGTGCCAGCACTCCCCTCCTGGGGACTAGCCTTCCTTCAGATACGCAGTATTTT. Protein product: CASTPLLGTSLPSDTQYF.

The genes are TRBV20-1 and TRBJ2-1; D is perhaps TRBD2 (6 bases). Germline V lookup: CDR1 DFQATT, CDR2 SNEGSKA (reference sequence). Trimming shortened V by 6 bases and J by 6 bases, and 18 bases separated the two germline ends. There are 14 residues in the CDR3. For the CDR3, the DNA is TGCAGTGCAAGGCCGGGACTTCGCATCAATGAGCAGTTCTTC. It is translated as CSARPGLRINEQFF.

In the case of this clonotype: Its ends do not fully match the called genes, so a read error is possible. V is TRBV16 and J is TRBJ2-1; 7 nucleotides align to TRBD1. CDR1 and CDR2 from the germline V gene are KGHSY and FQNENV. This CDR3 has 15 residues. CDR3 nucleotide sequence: TGTGCCAGCAGCCAAGGACAGGCCTCCTACCATGAGCAGTTCTTC. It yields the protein CASSQGQASYHEQFF.

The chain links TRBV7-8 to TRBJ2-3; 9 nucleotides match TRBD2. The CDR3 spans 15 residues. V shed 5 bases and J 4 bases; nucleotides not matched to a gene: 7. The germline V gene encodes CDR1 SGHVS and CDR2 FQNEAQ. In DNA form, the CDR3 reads TGTGCCAGCAGCCCCTTCGCGGGAGGGGCAGATACGCAGTATTTT. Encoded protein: CASSPFAGGADTQYF. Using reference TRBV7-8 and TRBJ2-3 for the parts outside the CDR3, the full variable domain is GAGVSQSPRYKVAKRGQDVALRCDPISGHVSLFWYQQALGQGPEFLTYFQNEAQLDKSGLPSDRFFAERPEGSVSTLKIQRTQQEDSAVYLCASSPFAGGADTQYFGPGTRLTVL.

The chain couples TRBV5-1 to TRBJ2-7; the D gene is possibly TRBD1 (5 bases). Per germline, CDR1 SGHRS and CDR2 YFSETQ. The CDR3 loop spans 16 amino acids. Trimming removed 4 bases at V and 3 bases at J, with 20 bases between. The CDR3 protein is CASSPETGQGYYEQYF. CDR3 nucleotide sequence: TGCGCCAGCAGCCCCGAGACCGGGCAGGGATACTACGAGCAGTACTTC.

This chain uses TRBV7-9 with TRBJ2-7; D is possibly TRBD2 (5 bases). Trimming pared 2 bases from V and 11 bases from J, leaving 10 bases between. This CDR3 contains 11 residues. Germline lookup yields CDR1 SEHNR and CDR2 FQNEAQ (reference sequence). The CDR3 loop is CASSLSGLEYF. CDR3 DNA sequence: TGTGCCAGCAGCTTATCCGGACTGGAGTACTTC.

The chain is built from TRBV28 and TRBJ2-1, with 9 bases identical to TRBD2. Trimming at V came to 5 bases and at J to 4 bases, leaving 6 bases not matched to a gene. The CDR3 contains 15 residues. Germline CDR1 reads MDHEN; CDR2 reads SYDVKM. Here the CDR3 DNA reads TGTGCCAGCAGTATTCGGACTAGCGCGTACAATGAGCAGTTCTTC. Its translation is CASSIRTSAYNEQFF.

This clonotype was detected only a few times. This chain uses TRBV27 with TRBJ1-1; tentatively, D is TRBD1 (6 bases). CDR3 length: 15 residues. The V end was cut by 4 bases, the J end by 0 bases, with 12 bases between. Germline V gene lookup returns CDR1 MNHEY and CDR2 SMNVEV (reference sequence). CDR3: CASSWGQPMNTEAFF. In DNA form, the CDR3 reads TGTGCCAGCAGTTGGGGGCAACCAATGAACACTGAAGCTTTCTTT.

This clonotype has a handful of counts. CDR3 sequence: CSARDQGSNQPQHF. Here the CDR3 DNA reads TGCAGTGCTAGAGATCAGGGTAGCAATCAGCCCCAGCATTTT. The gene calls are TRBV20-1 and TRBJ1-5, with D possibly TRBD1 on 5 matching bases. Trimming took 0 bases from V and 0 from J, leaving 6 bases between them. CDR3 length: 14 residues. Germline V gives CDR1 DFQATT, CDR2 SNEGSKA (reference sequence).

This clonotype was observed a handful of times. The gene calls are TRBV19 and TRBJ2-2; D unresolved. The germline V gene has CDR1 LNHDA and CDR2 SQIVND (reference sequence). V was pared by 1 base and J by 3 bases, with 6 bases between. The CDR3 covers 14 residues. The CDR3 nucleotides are TGTGCCAGTAGTATAGGCTTGGACACCGGGGAGCTGTTTTTT. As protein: CASSIGLDTGELFF.

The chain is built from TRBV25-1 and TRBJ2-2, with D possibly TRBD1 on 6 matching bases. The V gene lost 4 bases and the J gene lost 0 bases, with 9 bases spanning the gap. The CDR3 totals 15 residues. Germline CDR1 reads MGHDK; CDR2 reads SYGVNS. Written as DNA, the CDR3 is TGTGCCAGCAGTGCGGACAGATCGAACACCGGGGAGCTGTTTTTT. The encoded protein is CASSADRSNTGELFF. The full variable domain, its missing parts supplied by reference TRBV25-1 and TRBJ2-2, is EADIYQTPRYLVIGTGKKITLECSQTMGHDKMYWYQQDPGMELHLIHYSYGVNSTEKGDLSSESTVSRIRTEHFPLTLESARPSHTSQYLCASSADRSNTGELFFGEGSRLTVL.

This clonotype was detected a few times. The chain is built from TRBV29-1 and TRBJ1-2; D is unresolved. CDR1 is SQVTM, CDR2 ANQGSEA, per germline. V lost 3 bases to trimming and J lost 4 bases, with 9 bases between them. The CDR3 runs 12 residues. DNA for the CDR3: TGCAGCGTTGAGGAGGGAAGCTATGGCTACACCTTC. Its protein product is CSVEEGSYGYTF.

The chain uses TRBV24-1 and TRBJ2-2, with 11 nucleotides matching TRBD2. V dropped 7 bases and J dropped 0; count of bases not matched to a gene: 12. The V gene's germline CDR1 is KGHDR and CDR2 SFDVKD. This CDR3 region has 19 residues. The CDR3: CATSGPPGLAGANTGELFF. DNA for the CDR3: TGTGCCACCAGCGGGCCTCCAGGACTAGCGGGCGCGAACACCGGGGAGCTGTTTTTT.